These 9 T cell receptor gamma chains originate from one sample sequenced in a study of gamma-delta T cells after stem cell transplantation. TCRdb applied CATT to the RT-PCR reads for clone calling. The profile shows thousands of gamma-chain clones, around 5.1% of them singletons. The sequenced sample was gamma-delta T cells. Receptors were obtained from a human donor. It is not recorded whose cells these are; they may come from a transplant donor.

As for this clone: A read error likely explains why the TCRdb protein, taken from a much larger clone, differs from this DNA's translation at residue 6; the protein shown is translated from the DNA. The CDR3 reads CALWDVQQELGKKIKVF. CDR3 DNA sequence: TGTGCCTTGTGGGACGTCCAACAAGAGTTGGGCAAAAAAATCAAGGTATTT. The V gene is TRGV9, the J gene TRGJP. CDR3 length: 17 amino acids. V gave up 4 bases and J gave up 4 bases; unmatched junction bases: 7. Germline values: CDR1 GITISATS, CDR2 ISYDGTV (reference sequence).

This clone is termed medium-sized. Other DNA sequences in the same sample also yield this CDR3. This chain uses TRGV9 with TRGJP. CDR1 is GITISATS and CDR2 is ISYDGTV in the germline V gene (reference sequence). The V segment lost 1 base and the J segment 6 bases; nucleotides outside the gene matches: 6. This CDR3 contains 17 residues. CDR3 coding DNA: TGTGCCTTGTGGGAGGTAAGAGGAGAGTTGGGCAAAAAAATCAAGGTATTT. This sequence encodes CALWEVRGELGKKIKVF.

There are a few counts of this clone. This sequence joins TRGV9 and TRGJP. Looked up from germline, CDR1 is GITISATS and CDR2 is ISYDGTV (reference sequence). The ends lost 0 bases at V and 8 bases at J; junction bases unmatched: 4. This CDR3 comprises 16 residues. The CDR3, as DNA: TGTGCCTTGTGGGAGGTGTATCAGTTGGGCAAAAAAATCAAGGTATTT. Amino acids: CALWEVYQLGKKIKVF.

The V call is TRGV9, the J call TRGJ1 or TRGJ2. Germline trimming cut 6 bases from V and 7 bases from J; bases unmatched to any gene: 6. The CDR3 is 11 residues long. Germline CDR1 is GITISATS and CDR2 is ISYDGTV (reference sequence). For the CDR3, the DNA is TGTGCCTTGTGGATTATCTATAAGAAACTCTTT. Amino acids: CALWIIYKKLF.

In this sample, this clone turned up a few times. A far larger clone is off by one base, so a read error is likely. The chain uses TRGV9 and TRGJ1 or TRGJ2. Germline lookup yields CDR1 GITISATS and CDR2 ISYDGTV (reference sequence). The CDR3 has 15 amino acids. J was trimmed by 3 bases and V by 4 bases; bases with no gene match: 12. The CDR3 spells CALWDSQGGYYKKLF. Written as DNA, the CDR3 is TGTGCCTTGTGGGACTCTCAGGGGGGTTATTATAAGAAACTCTTT.

By sample share, this clone is medium-sized. This chain joins TRGV9 and TRGJ1 or TRGJ2. Germline CDR1 GITISATS, CDR2 ISYDGTV (reference sequence). This CDR3 is 11 amino acids long. The ends lost 4 bases at V and 10 bases at J; junction bases unmatched: 7. The CDR3 region is CALWDYGKKLF. DNA for the CDR3: TGTGCCTTGTGGGATTACGGAAAGAAACTCTTT.

By its share, this clone is large. In the same sample, other DNA sequences code for this CDR3. The rearrangement joins TRGV9 to TRGJP. The germline gives CDR1 GITISATS, CDR2 ISYDGTV (reference sequence). The CDR3 extends over 17 amino acids. J gave up 4 bases and V 0 bases, and 3 bases lay outside the gene matches. The CDR3 nucleotides are TGTGCCTTGTGGGAGGTGCTCCAAGAGTTGGGCAAAAAAATCAAGGTATTT. It translates to CALWEVLQELGKKIKVF.

On this clone itself: Distinct nucleotide sequences in the sample also encode this CDR3. V is TRGV9 and J is TRGJP. Trimming took 4 bases from V and 3 from J; bases not matched to a gene: 3. The CDR3 extends over 16 amino acids. Germline CDR1 GITISATS, CDR2 ISYDGTV (reference sequence). In DNA form, the CDR3 reads TGTGCCTTGTGGGACCTGCAAGAGTTGGGCAAAAAAATCAAGGTATTT. It encodes CALWDLQELGKKIKVF.

Concerning this clone itself: Since a much larger clone is just one base distant, this may be a read error. This sample also contains other DNA sequences that code for the same CDR3. This rearrangement joins TRGV9 to TRGJP. CDR3 length: 16 amino acids. The germline V gene encodes CDR1 GITISATS and CDR2 ISYDGTV (reference sequence). The DNA for the CDR3 is TGCGCCTTGTGGGAGCCTGTAGAGTTGGGCAAAAAAATCAAGGTATTT. Its protein is CALWEPVELGKKIKVF.